This T cell receptor (beta chain) derives from a study of T cell repertoires in MIS-A myocarditis. Sequencing used immunoSEQ multiplex PCR; TCRdb keeps in-frame clones, though not all of them. The sample lists about 6,600 clones, less than 80% occurring once. The sequence was obtained from a man between 18 and 35 years old with fulminant myocarditis from multisystem inflammatory syndrome in adults (MIS-A) after COVID-19. The sequencing sample was made of right inferior lung lobe tissue obtained at autopsy.

The CDR3 sequence: CASSLDPDRNLTTNEKLFF. The CDR3 coding sequence is TGTGCCAGCAGCCTGGACCCAGATAGGAATTTGACAACTAATGAAAAACTGTTTTTT. The rearrangement joins TRBV14 to TRBJ1-4; D gene ambiguous. Germline V lookup: CDR1 SGHDN, CDR2 FVKESK. The CDR3 extends over 19 amino acids. V dropped 4 bases and J dropped 0 bases, with 21 bases sitting between them.